A single sample is the source of the 3 T cell receptor beta chains below, sequenced in a study of T cell changes during pregnancy in multiple sclerosis. The table came from immunoSEQ multiplex PCR; TCRdb's copy has only in-frame clones and leaves some out. The data show around 88,000 clones, about 91% seen once. The sequencing here drew on peripheral blood, taken after pregnancy. The receptors shown here come from a female donor in good health, enrolled as a control in a pregnancy study.

The V call is TRBV19, the J call TRBJ1-2; maybe TRBD1 (6 bases). This CDR3 spans 13 amino acids. The germline V gene encodes CDR1 LNHDA and CDR2 SQIVND (reference sequence). With 4 bases removed from V and 2 bases from J, the gap between germline ends came to 8 bases. CDR3 nucleotides: TGTGCCAGTAGTACAGGGGCGAACTATGGCTACACCTTC. Residues: CASSTGANYGYTF.

This rearrangement joins TRBV18 to TRBJ1-1, with D perhaps TRBD1 (6 bases). With 2 bases removed from V and 3 bases from J, the gap between germline ends came to 13 bases. From germline, CDR1 is KGHSH and CDR2 LQKENI. The CDR3 contains 15 residues. The DNA for the CDR3 is TGTGCCAGCTCACCAAACGGGGGGCTGGACACTGAAGCTTTCTTT. Its translation is CASSPNGGLDTEAFF.

The chain carries TRBV6-6 and TRBJ1-1, with D possibly being TRBD1 (5 bases). The CDR3 covers 15 residues. The germline CDR1 and CDR2 sequences are MNHNY and SVGAGI (reference sequence). The ends were cut back, 6 bases at V and 1 base at J, with 15 bases in the middle. This CDR3 is CASSRTTVQNTEAFF. The DNA of the CDR3 is TGTGCCAGCAGCCGAACGACAGTTCAGAACACTGAAGCTTTCTTT.